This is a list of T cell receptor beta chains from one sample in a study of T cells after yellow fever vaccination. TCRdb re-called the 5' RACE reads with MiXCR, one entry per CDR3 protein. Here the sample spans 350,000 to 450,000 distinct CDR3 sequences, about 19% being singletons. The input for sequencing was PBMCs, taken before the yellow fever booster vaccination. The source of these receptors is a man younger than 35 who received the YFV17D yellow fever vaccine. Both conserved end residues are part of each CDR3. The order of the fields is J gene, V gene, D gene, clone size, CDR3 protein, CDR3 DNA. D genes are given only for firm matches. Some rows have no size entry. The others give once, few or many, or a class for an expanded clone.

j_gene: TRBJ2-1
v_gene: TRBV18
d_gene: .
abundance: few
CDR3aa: CASSLRTQDYNEQFF
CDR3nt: TGTGCCAGCTCACTTAGGACACAGGACTACAATGAGCAGTTCTTC

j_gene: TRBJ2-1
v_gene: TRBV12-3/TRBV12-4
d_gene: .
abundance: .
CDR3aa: CASSLIQGKNEQFF
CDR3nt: TGTGCCAGCAGTTTAATTCAGGGAAAAAATGAGCAGTTCTTC

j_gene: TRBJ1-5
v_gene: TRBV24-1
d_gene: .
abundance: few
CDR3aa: CATSDDSNQPQHF
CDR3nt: TGTGCCACCAGTGATGACAGCAATCAGCCCCAGCATTTT

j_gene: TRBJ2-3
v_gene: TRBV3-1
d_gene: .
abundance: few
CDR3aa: CASSEEWGLTDTQYF
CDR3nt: TGTGCCAGCAGCGAAGAGTGGGGACTCACAGATACGCAGTATTTT

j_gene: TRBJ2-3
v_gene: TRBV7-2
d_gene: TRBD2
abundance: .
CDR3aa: CASSLASGGTSTDTQYF
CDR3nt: TGTGCCAGCAGCTTAGCTAGCGGGGGGACGAGCACAGATACGCAGTATTTT

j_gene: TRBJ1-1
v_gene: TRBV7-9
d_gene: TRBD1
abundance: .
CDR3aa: CASSPGTGAFF
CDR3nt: TGTGCCAGCAGCCCTGGGACAGGAGCTTTCTTT

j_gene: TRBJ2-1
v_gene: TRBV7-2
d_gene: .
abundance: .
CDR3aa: CASSKIFQGYNNEQFF
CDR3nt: TGTGCCAGCAGCAAGATCTTCCAGGGGTACAACAATGAGCAGTTCTTC

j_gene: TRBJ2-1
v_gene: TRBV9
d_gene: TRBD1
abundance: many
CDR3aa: CASSVMGQAINEQFF
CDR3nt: TGTGCCAGCAGCGTAATGGGACAGGCAATTAATGAGCAGTTCTTC

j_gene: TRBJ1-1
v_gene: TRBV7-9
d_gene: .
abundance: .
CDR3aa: CASGLQGSTEAFF
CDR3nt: TGTGCCAGCGGGCTTCAGGGGTCAACTGAAGCTTTCTTT

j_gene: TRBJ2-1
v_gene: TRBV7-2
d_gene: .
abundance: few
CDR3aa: CASSLDRAANEQFF
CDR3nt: TGTGCCAGCAGCTTAGACAGGGCGGCTAATGAGCAGTTCTTC

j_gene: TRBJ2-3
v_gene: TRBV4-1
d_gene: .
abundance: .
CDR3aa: CASSQGPGDTQYF
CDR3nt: TGCGCCAGCAGCCAAGGCCCAGGGGATACGCAGTATTTT

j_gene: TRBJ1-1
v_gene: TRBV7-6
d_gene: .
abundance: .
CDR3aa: CASSLDPPPDTTEAFF
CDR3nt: TGTGCCAGCAGCTTAGACCCCCCGCCTGACACGACCGAAGCTTTCTTT

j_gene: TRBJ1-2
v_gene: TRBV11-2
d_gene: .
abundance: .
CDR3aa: CASSLRGSYGYTF
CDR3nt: TGTGCCAGCAGCCTCAGGGGAAGCTATGGCTACACCTTC

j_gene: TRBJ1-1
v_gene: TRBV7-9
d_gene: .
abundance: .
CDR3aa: CASSLVPENTEAFF
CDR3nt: TGTGCCAGCAGCTTAGTCCCGGAGAACACTGAAGCTTTCTTT

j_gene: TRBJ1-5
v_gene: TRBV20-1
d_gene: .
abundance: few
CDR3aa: CSARGRGEYVQPQHF
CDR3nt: TGCAGTGCTAGAGGTCGGGGGGAGTACGTTCAGCCCCAGCATTTT

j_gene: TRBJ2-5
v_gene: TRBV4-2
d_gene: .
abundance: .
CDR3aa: CASSQVPEGETQYF
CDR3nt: TGTGCCAGCAGCCAAGTCCCCGAAGGAGAGACCCAGTACTTC

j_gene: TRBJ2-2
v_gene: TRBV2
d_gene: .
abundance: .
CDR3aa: CARGGSANTGELFF
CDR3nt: TGTGCCAGAGGGGGAAGCGCGAACACCGGGGAGCTGTTTTTT

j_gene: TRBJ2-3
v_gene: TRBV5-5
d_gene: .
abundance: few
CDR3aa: CASSLPATDTQYF
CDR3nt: TGTGCCAGCAGCTTGCCCGCGACAGATACGCAGTATTTT

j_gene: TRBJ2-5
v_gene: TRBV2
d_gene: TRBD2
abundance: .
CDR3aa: CASGDSGAETQYF
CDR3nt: TGTGCCAGCGGAGATAGCGGGGCGGAGACCCAGTACTTC

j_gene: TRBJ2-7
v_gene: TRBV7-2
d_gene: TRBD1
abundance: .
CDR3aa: CASSPRTGVNEQYF
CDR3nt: TGTGCCAGCAGCCCCAGGACAGGGGTGAACGAGCAGTACTTC

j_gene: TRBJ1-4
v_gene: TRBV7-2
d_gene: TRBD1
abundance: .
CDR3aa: CASSTRTGNEKLFF
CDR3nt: TGTGCCAGCAGCACCAGGACAGGGAATGAAAAACTGTTTTTT

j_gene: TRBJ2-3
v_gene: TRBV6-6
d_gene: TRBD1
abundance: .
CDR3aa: CASSPDRGRSDTQYF
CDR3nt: TGTGCCAGCAGTCCCGACAGGGGGAGGTCAGATACGCAGTATTTT

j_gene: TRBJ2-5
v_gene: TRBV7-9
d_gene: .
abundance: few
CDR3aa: CASSLGPPRGLQETQYF
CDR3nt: TGTGCCAGCAGCTTGGGGCCCCCAAGGGGCCTCCAAGAGACCCAGTACTTC

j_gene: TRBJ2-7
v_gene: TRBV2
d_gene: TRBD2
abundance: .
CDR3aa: CASRDLAGGLQQYF
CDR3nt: TGTGCCAGCAGGGATTTGGCGGGGGGTCTCCAGCAGTACTTC

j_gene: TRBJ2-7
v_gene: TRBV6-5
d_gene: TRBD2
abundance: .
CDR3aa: CASSQGRGGSYEQYF
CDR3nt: TGTGCCAGCAGTCAGGGGCGGGGGGGCTCCTACGAGCAGTACTTC

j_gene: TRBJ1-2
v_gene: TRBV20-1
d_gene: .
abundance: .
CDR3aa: CSAPPDNYGYTF
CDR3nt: TGCAGTGCACCGCCCGATAACTATGGCTACACCTTC

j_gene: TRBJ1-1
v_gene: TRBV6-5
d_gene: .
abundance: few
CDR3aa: CASSSRGGKDTEAFF
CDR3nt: TGTGCCAGCAGTTCCCGGGGGGGGAAGGACACTGAAGCTTTCTTT

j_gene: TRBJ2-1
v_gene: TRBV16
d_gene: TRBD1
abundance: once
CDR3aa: CASSPLTGGPYNEQFF
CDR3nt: TGTGCCAGCAGCCCCTTGACAGGGGGACCCTACAATGAGCAGTTCTTC

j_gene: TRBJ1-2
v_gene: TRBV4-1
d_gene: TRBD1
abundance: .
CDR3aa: CASSRGPTGVNYGYTF
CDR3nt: TGCGCCAGCAGCCGCGGACCGACAGGGGTTAACTATGGCTACACCTTC

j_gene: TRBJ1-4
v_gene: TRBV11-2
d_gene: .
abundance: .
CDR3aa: CASSPGRDLFF
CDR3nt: TGTGCCAGCAGCCCGGGACGGGATTTGTTTTTT

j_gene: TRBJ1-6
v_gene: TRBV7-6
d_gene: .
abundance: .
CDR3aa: CASSLAGSPNSPLHF
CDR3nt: TGTGCCAGCAGCTTGGCCGGGTCCCCTAATTCACCCCTCCACTTT

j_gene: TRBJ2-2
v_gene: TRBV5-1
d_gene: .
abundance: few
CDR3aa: CASSLNGNTGELFF
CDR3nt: TGCGCCAGCAGCTTGAATGGGAACACCGGGGAGCTGTTTTTT

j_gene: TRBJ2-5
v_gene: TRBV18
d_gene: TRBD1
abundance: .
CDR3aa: CASSPNHPGTGFETQYF
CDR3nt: TGTGCCAGCTCACCAAACCATCCCGGGACAGGGTTTGAGACCCAGTACTTC

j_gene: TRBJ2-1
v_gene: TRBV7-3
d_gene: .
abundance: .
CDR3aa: CASSLNGRGNEQFF
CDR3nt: TGTGCCAGCAGCTTAAATGGTAGGGGCAACGAGCAGTTCTTC

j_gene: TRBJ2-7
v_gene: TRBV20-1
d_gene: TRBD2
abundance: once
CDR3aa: CSARVRDGGSEQYF
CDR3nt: TGCAGTGCTAGAGTCCGGGACGGGGGGTCCGAGCAGTACTTC

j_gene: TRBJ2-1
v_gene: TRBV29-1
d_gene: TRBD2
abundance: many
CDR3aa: CSVDASGGYNEQFF
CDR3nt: TGCAGCGTGGACGCTAGCGGGGGGTACAATGAGCAGTTCTTC

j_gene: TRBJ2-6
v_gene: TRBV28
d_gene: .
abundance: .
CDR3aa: CASSLLTRANVLTF
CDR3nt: TGTGCCAGCAGTTTACTAACAAGGGCCAACGTCCTGACTTTC

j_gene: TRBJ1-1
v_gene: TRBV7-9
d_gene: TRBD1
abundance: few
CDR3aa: CASSSPDRVGTEAFF
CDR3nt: TGTGCCAGCAGCTCGCCCGACAGGGTCGGTACTGAAGCTTTCTTT

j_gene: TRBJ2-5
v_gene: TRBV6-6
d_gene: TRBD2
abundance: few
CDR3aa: CASSDDLAGKETQYF
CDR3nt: TGTGCCAGCAGTGACGACTTAGCGGGGAAAGAGACCCAGTACTTC

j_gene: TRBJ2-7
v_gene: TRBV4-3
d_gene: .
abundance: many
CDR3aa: CASSQDMGGRLGEQYF
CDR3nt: TGCGCCAGCAGCCAAGATATGGGGGGGCGTCTGGGGGAGCAGTACTTC

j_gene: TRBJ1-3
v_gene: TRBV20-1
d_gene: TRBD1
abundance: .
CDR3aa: CSARQDRAGNTIYF
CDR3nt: TGCAGTGCCAGACAGGACAGGGCGGGAAACACCATATATTTT

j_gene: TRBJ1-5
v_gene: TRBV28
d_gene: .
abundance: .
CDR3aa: CASSPARESQHF
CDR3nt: TGTGCCAGCAGTCCCGCCAGGGAATCCCAGCATTTT

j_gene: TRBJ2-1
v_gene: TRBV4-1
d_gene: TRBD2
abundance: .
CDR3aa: CASRSGLARDEQFF
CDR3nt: TGCGCCAGCAGGTCGGGACTAGCCCGCGATGAGCAGTTCTTC

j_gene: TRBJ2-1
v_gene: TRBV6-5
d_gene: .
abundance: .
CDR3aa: CASGGAGEQFF
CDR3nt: TGTGCCAGCGGGGGGGCGGGTGAGCAGTTCTTC

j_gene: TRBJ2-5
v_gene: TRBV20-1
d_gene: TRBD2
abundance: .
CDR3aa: CSGTSGGRETQYF
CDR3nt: TGCAGTGGGACTAGCGGGGGCAGGGAGACCCAGTACTTC

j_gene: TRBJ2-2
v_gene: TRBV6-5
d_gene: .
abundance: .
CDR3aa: CASSYSEGPLLELFF
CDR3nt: TGTGCCAGCAGTTACTCGGAGGGTCCATTGTTGGAGCTGTTTTTT

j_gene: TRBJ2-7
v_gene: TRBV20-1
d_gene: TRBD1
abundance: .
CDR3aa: CSADRGRGYEQYF
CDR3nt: TGCAGTGCCGACAGGGGGCGCGGTTACGAGCAGTACTTC

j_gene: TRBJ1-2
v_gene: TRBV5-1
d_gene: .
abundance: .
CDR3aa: CASSLNPGRIVNYGYTF
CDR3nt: TGCGCCAGCAGCTTGAACCCGGGCAGGATAGTTAACTATGGCTACACCTTC

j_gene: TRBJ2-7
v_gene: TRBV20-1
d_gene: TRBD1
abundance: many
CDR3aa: CSAIGTGDHEQYF
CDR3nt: TGCAGTGCTATCGGGACAGGGGACCACGAGCAGTACTTC

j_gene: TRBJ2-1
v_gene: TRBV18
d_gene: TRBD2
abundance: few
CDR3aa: CASSPRGGGADEQFF
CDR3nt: TGTGCCAGCTCGCCTCGAGGCGGGGGGGCCGATGAGCAGTTCTTC

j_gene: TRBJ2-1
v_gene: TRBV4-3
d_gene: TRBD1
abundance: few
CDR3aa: CASSHQATRDSDNEQFF
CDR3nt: TGCGCCAGCAGCCACCAAGCGACCCGGGACAGCGACAATGAGCAGTTCTTC

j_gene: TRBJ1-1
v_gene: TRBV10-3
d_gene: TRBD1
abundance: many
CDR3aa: CAIRAHDRGNTEAFF
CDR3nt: TGTGCCATCAGGGCGCACGACAGGGGTAACACTGAAGCTTTCTTT

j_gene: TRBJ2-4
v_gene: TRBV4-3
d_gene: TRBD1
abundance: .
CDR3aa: CASSQGTGPGKNIQYF
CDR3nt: TGCGCCAGCAGCCAGGGGACAGGTCCCGGCAAAAACATTCAGTACTTC